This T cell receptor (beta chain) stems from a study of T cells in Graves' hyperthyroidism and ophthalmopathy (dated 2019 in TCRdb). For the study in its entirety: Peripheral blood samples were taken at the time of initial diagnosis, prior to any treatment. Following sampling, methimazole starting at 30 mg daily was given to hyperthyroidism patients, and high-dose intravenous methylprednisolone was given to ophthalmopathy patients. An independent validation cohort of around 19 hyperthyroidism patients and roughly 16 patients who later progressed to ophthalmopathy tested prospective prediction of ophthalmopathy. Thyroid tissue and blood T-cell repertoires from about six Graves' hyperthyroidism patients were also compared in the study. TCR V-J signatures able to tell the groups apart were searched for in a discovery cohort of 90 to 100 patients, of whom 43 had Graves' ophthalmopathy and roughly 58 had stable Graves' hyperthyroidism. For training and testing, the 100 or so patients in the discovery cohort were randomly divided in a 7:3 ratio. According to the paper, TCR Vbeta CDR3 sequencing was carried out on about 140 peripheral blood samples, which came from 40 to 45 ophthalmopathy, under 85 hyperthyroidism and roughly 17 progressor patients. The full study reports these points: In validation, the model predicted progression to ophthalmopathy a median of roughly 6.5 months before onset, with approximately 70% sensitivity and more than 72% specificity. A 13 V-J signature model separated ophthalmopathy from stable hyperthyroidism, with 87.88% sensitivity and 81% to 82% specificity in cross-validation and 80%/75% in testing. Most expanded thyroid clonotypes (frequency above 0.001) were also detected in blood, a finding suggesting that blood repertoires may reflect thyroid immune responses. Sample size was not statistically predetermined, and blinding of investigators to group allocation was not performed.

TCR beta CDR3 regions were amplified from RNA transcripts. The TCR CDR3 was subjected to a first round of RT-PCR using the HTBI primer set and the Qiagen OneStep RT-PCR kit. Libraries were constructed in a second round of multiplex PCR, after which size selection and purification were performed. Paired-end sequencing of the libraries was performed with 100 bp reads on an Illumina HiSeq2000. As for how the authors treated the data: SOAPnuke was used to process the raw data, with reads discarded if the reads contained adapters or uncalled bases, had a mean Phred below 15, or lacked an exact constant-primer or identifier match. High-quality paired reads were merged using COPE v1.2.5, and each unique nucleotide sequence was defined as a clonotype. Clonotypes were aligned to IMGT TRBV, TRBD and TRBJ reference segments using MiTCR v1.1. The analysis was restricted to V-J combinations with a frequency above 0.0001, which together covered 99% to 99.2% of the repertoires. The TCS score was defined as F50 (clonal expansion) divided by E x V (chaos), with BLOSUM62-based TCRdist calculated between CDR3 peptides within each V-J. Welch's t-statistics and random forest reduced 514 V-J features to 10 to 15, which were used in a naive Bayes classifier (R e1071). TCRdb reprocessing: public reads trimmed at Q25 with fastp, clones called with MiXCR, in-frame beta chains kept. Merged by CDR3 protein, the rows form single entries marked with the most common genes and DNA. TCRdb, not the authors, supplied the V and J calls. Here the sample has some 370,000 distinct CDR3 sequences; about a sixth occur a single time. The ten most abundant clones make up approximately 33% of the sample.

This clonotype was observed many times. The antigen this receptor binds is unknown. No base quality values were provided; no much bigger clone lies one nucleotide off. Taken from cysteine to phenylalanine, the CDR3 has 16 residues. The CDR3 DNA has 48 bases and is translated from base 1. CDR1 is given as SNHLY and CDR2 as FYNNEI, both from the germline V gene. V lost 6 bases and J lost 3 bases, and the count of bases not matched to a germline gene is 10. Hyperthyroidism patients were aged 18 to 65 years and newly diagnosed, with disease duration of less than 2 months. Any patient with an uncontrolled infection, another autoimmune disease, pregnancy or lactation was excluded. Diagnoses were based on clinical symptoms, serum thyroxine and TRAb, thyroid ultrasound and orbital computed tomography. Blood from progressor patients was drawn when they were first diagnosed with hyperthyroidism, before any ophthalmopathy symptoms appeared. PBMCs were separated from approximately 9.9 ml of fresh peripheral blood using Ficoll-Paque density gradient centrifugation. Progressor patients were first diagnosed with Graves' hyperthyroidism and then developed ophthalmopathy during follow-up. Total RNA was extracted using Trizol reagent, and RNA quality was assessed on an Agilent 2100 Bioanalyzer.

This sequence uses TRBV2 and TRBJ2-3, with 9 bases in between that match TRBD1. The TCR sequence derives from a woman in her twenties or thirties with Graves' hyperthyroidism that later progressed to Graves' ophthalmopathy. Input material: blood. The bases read TGTGCCAGCAGCGCCGGGACAGGGTTAGGTACAGATACGCAGTATTTT. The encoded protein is CASSAGTGLGTDTQYF.